A single sample is the source of the 10 T cell receptor beta chains below, sequenced in a study of CD8 T cell repertoires and HIV-1 epitope variants. Antigen specificity for these receptors is unknown. Using immunoSEQ multiplex PCR, the repertoire was profiled, and TCRdb retains in-frame clones only, with some absent. The sample has thousands of clones; roughly 64% are singletons. The sequenced material came from cultured CD8+ T cells derived from PBMCs. All receptors come from a male donor with HIV.

The rearrangement uses TRBV6-5 and TRBJ2-7, with 10 bases aligning to TRBD2. The CDR3 contains 14 residues. Germline V gene lookup returns CDR1 MNHEY and CDR2 SVGAGI. The V and J ends lost 6 bases and 2 bases, in that order; junction bases with no gene match: 4. CDR3 coding DNA: TGTGCCAGCAGGGATGGGACTAGCGCCTACGAGCAGTACTTC. Amino acid sequence: CASRDGTSAYEQYF.

This chain uses TRBV12-2 with TRBJ2-7; the listed D gene, TRBD2, was not tested against the DNA. TRBV12-2 is termed a pseudogene. The CDR3 sequence is 19 residues long. This CDR3 is CASRLAGNQTRNISYEQYF. In DNA form, the CDR3 reads TGTGCAAGTCGCTTAGCTGGGAACCAGACTAGGAACATATCCTACGAGCAGTACTTC.

The gene calls are TRBV6-1 and TRBJ1-1; D is uncertain. Germline lookup yields CDR1 MNHNS and CDR2 SASEGT. This CDR3 is built from 12 residues. The V end was cut by 7 bases, the J end by 8 bases, with 14 bases between. The CDR3 DNA reads as TGTGCCAGCATTTCCCGAACGACAGAAGCTTTCTTT. Translation: CASISRTTEAFF.

The V and J genes are TRBV5-6 and TRBJ2-7; D remains ambiguous. Trimming took 3 bases from V and 4 from J, leaving 17 bases between them. The CDR3 has 15 residues. Looked up from germline, CDR1 is SGHDT and CDR2 is YYEEEE. CDR3 sequence: CASSWSENMVYEQYF. CDR3 bases: TGTGCCAGCAGCTGGTCCGAAAATATGGTGTACGAGCAGTACTTC.

The CDR3, as DNA: TGTGCCAGTAGTCTCCTGGACAGGAGGGACACTGAAGCTTTCTTT. It encodes CASSLLDRRDTEAFF. The chain employs TRBV19 and TRBJ1-1; 7 nucleotides align to TRBD1. The V segment lost 5 bases and the J segment 3 bases; nucleotides outside the gene matches: 9. CDR3 length: 15 amino acids. Germline CDR1 and CDR2: LNHDA and SQIVND (reference sequence). Full variable domain (missing parts from reference TRBV19 and TRBJ1-1): DGGITQSPKYLFRKEGQNVTLSCEQNLNHDAMYWYRQDPGQGLRLIYYSQIVNDFQKGDIAEGYSVSREKKESFPLTVTSAQKNPTAFYLCASSLLDRRDTEAFFGQGTRLTVV.

The rearrangement uses TRBV6-5 and TRBJ1-1; D ambiguous. CDR1 is MNHEY, CDR2 SVGAGI, per germline. CDR3 size: 14 residues. V shed 6 bases and J shed 1 base, with 12 bases lying between them. The CDR3 is CASRPREGNTEAFF. The DNA of the CDR3 is TGTGCCAGCAGACCAAGGGAGGGGAACACTGAAGCTTTCTTT.

This clone was seen only a few times. This rearrangement joins TRBV5-1 to TRBJ2-7; 8 bases align to TRBD2. V lost 4 bases to trimming and J lost 0 bases; unmatched junction nucleotides: 6. Germline V gives CDR1 SGHRS, CDR2 YFSETQ. The CDR3 spans 15 residues. CDR3 amino acids: CASSPLGTSSYEQYF. CDR3 bases: TGCGCCAGCAGCCCTCTAGGGACTAGCTCCTACGAGCAGTACTTC.

The rearrangement links TRBV4-3 to TRBJ1-2; D is perhaps TRBD1 (6 bases). The CDR3 spans 15 residues. Deletions cut 0 bases from V and 5 bases from J, with 13 bases between. The germline V gene encodes CDR1 LGHNA and CDR2 YSLEER. CDR3: CASSQDLSQGYGYTF. The CDR3 nucleotides are TGCGCCAGCAGCCAAGATCTAAGCCAGGGGTATGGCTACACCTTC.

This rearrangement joins TRBV2 to TRBJ2-2, with D uncertain. The CDR3 spans 13 residues. CDR1 and CDR2 (germline): SNHLY, FYNNEI. The V end was cut by 6 bases, the J end by 3 bases, with 8 bases between. CDR3 protein: CASRQDDTGELFF. CDR3 bases: TGTGCCAGCAGGCAGGACGACACCGGGGAGCTGTTTTTT. The entire variable domain, with the rest obtained from reference TRBV2 and TRBJ2-2, is as follows: EPEVTQTPSHQVTQMGQEVILRCVPISNHLYFYWYRQILGQKVEFLVSFYNNEISEKSEIFDDQFSVERPDGSNFTLKIRSTKLEDSAMYFCASRQDDTGELFFGEGSRLTVL.

The rearrangement links TRBV28 to TRBJ2-1; D unclear. CDR3 length: 14 residues. Germline V lookup: CDR1 MDHEN, CDR2 SYDVKM. V lost 5 bases, J lost 6 bases, and 14 bases lay in between. The CDR3 spells CASSKPLGFNEQFF. The CDR3 DNA sequence: TGTGCCAGCAGTAAACCTCTAGGATTCAATGAGCAGTTCTTC.